The 21 T cell receptor beta chains presented below share a single source sample, sequenced in a study of blood T cell repertoires in COVID-19. Measured with immunoSEQ multiplex PCR; TCRdb has only the in-frame clones, and not every one. The repertoire consists of approximately 300,000 clones, with nearly 90% occurring once and the leading ten covering approximately 5.3%. The sequenced material came from PBMCs or T cells enriched from blood (not recorded which). The source is a woman under 40 who had recovered from COVID-19.

The chain employs TRBV6-6 and TRBJ1-4; the D is unclear. This CDR3 contains 18 residues. Germline assignment: CDR1 MNHNY and CDR2 SVGAGI (reference sequence). V lost 5 bases, J lost 0 bases, and 19 bases lay in between. As DNA, the CDR3 is TGTGCCAGCAGTCGAACGAGGCAGATAAATCCAACTAATGAAAAACTGTTTTTT. Amino acid sequence: CASSRTRQINPTNEKLFF.

This chain connects TRBV20-1 to TRBJ1-1, with D unresolved. The length of the CDR3 is 14 residues. Trimming left V 6 bases short and J 0 bases short, with 14 bases between. Per germline, CDR1 DFQATT and CDR2 SNEGSKA (reference sequence). The CDR3 DNA follows: TGCAGTGCCAGTCGGGATCAATTGAACACTGAAGCTTTCTTT. Protein product: CSASRDQLNTEAFF.

As concerns this clone: The sample carries other DNA sequences with the same CDR3. The chain carries TRBV6-5 and TRBJ1-1; a possible D gene is TRBD1 (5 bases). This CDR3 spans 14 amino acids. V was shortened by 0 bases and J by 5 bases, with 10 bases between the two germline ends. Germline V gives CDR1 MNHEY, CDR2 SVGAGI. CDR3 sequence reads: CASSYSGGGTEAFF. As DNA, the CDR3 is TGTGCCAGCAGTTACTCGGGGGGGGGTACTGAAGCTTTCTTT.

The chain has TRBV2 and TRBJ1-2; maybe TRBD1 (5 bases). CDR1 and CDR2 (germline): SNHLY, FYNNEI. The length of the CDR3 is 14 residues. V was cut by 6 bases and J by 0 bases, with 11 bases left in between. CDR3 sequence (DNA): TGTGCCAGCAGAGACAGCGATTCTAACTATGGCTACACCTTC. This translates into CASRDSDSNYGYTF. The whole variable domain, filled in from reference TRBV2 and TRBJ1-2, reads EPEVTQTPSHQVTQMGQEVILRCVPISNHLYFYWYRQILGQKVEFLVSFYNNEISEKSEIFDDQFSVERPDGSNFTLKIRSTKLEDSAMYFCASRDSDSNYGYTFGSGTRLTVV.

The J gene is TRBJ2-1, the V gene TRBV27; the match to TRBD2 covers 7 bases. V trimming: 2 bases; J trimming: 12 bases; junction bases outside the gene matches: 7. Germline V gene sequence: CDR1 MNHEY, CDR2 SMNVEV (reference sequence). The CDR3 covers 13 residues. In nucleotides, the CDR3 is TGTGCCAGCAGTTTACGGCCTGGGGGGGGGCAGTTCTTC. It translates to CASSLRPGGGQFF.

This chain links TRBV10-2 with TRBJ2-1; 12 bases map to TRBD2. J gave up 7 bases and V 2 bases, and 3 bases lay outside the gene matches. This CDR3 is 15 amino acids long. CDR1 is WSHSY, CDR2 SAAADI, per germline. In DNA, the CDR3 is TGCGCCAGCAGTGAGGTGACTAGCGGGGGAAATGAGCAGTTCTTC. Encoded protein: CASSEVTSGGNEQFF.

V usage is TRBV15 and J usage is TRBJ2-5, with D uncertain. V lost 5 bases and J lost 5, with 15 bases in between. This CDR3 is 14 amino acids long. Germline-derived CDR1 and CDR2 are LNHNV and YYDKDF (reference sequence). As DNA, the CDR3 is TGTGCCACCAGCCCCCTGGTTTTCGGTGAGACCCAGTACTTC. Amino acids: CATSPLVFGETQYF. The entire variable domain, with the rest obtained from reference TRBV15 and TRBJ2-5, is as follows: DAMVIQNPRYQVTQFGKPVTLSCSQTLNHNVMYWYQQKSSQAPKLLFHYYDKDFNNEADTPDNFQSRRPNTSFCFLDIRSPGLGDTAMYLCATSPLVFGETQYFGPGTRLLVL.

The count of this clone is one. The J gene is TRBJ1-5, the V gene TRBV4-1; D gene ambiguous. CDR1 is MGHRA and CDR2 is YSYEKL in the germline V gene. The CDR3 loop spans 15 amino acids. V was clipped by 1 base and J by 3 bases, with 10 bases between them. The CDR3 DNA sequence: TGCGCCAGCAGCCAAGGGTATCGAGACAATCAGCCCCAGCATTTT. Amino acid sequence: CASSQGYRDNQPQHF.

The chain has TRBV2 and TRBJ1-3; 8 positions agree with TRBD1. Germline assignment: CDR1 SNHLY and CDR2 FYNNEI. This CDR3 has 17 residues. V gave up 6 bases and J gave up 2 bases; unmatched junction bases: 12. CDR3 sequence: CASRRLHWTGTGNTIYF. The CDR3 coding sequence is TGTGCCAGCAGAAGACTTCATTGGACAGGGACTGGAAACACCATATATTTT.

This clone was picked up a small number of times. This chain links TRBV6-2 or TRBV6-3 with TRBJ1-1, with D maybe TRBD1 (5 bases). With 3 bases removed from V and 4 bases from J, the gap between germline ends came to 12 bases. Germline V gene data show CDR1 as MNHEY and CDR2 as SVGEGT. The CDR3 loop spans 14 amino acids. CDR3 nucleotide sequence: TGTGCCAGCAGTTATGCAGGGCGAGGCACTGAAGCTTTCTTT. It translates to CASSYAGRGTEAFF.

J is TRBJ1-1 and V is TRBV9, with D hard to call. From germline, CDR1 is SGDLS and CDR2 YYNGEE. V lost 0 bases and J lost 4, with 7 bases in between. The CDR3 covers 13 residues. Here the CDR3 reads CASSVGTGTEAFF. CDR3 nucleotide sequence: TGTGCCAGCAGCGTAGGCACTGGCACTGAAGCTTTCTTT.

V is TRBV7-2 and J is TRBJ2-7; D unresolved. Trimming pared 4 bases from V and 4 bases from J, leaving 11 bases between. CDR3 length: 13 residues. Germline CDR1 reads SGHTA; CDR2 reads FQGNSA. The CDR3 DNA reads as TGTGCCAGCAGCTCTAACCTCTTTTACGAGCAGTACTTC. Amino acid sequence: CASSSNLFYEQYF.

In this sample, this clone turned up once. For the CDR3, the DNA is TGTGCCTGGAGTAAAGGACAATACACCGGGGAGCTGTTTTTT. Protein product: CAWSKGQYTGELFF. The chain carries TRBV30 and TRBJ2-2, with D tentatively TRBD1 (5 bases). Germline values: CDR1 GTSNPN, CDR2 SVGIG (reference sequence). V was clipped by 2 bases and J by 3 bases, with 10 bases between them. The CDR3 extends over 14 amino acids.

The rearrangement links TRBV5-4 to TRBJ2-3, with TRBD1 identical over 9 bases. Trimming took 2 bases from V and 4 from J; bases not matched to a gene: 8. Germline V lookup: CDR1 SGHNT, CDR2 YYREEE (reference sequence). CDR3 length: 16 residues. This CDR3 is CASSLGDRGAPDTQYF. DNA of the CDR3: TGTGCCAGCAGCTTAGGTGACAGGGGGGCCCCAGATACGCAGTATTTT.

This chain joins TRBV9 and TRBJ1-1; 11 bases match TRBD1. Germline lookup yields CDR1 SGDLS and CDR2 YYNGEE. The length of the CDR3 is 16 residues. The V and J ends lost 0 bases and 4 bases, in that order; junction bases with no gene match: 5. The CDR3 DNA reads as TGTGCCAGCAGCGTAGGGGCGGGGACAGGGGGCACTGAAGCTTTCTTT. Its translation: CASSVGAGTGGTEAFF.

V and J are TRBV12-3 or TRBV12-4 and TRBJ1-5; TRBD1 is a possible D gene (5 bases). The V end lost 7 bases, the J end lost 5 bases, and 9 bases lay between the germline ends. There are 12 residues in the CDR3. CDR3 loop: CASTGRHQPQHF. The CDR3 region has the DNA TGTGCCAGCACAGGGAGGCATCAGCCCCAGCATTTT.

The rearrangement uses TRBV13 and TRBJ1-1; D call uncertain. Germline CDR1 reads PRHDT; CDR2 reads FYEKMQ (reference sequence). Trimming removed 0 bases at V and 3 bases at J, with 8 bases between. The CDR3 extends over 14 amino acids. CDR3 nucleotide sequence: TGTGCCAGCAGCTTAGGGGGCTGGGACACTGAAGCTTTCTTT. It translates to CASSLGGWDTEAFF.

With respect to this clone: The identical CDR3 is also encoded by other nucleotide sequences in the sample. V gene TRBV9 combines with J gene TRBJ1-1, with D perhaps matching TRBD1 (5 bases). Germline CDR1 reads SGDLS; CDR2 reads YYNGEE. V was cut by 0 bases and J by 0 bases, with 9 bases left in between. The CDR3 has 15 residues. The CDR3 nucleotides are TGTGCCAGCAGCGTAGCCCCAGGGTTGAACACTGAAGCTTTCTTT. Residues: CASSVAPGLNTEAFF.

The chain links TRBV12-3 or TRBV12-4 to TRBJ1-1, with a weak D call TRBD1 (6 bases). The CDR3 totals 13 residues. V was clipped by 8 bases and J by 6 bases, with 16 bases between them. The CDR3, as DNA: TGTGCCAGCCGCGGGGAGGGGGTCTCTGAAGCTTTCTTT. It yields the protein CASRGEGVSEAFF.

This clone was observed a single time. The sample holds other DNA sequences that translate to the same CDR3. The V call is TRBV11-2, the J call TRBJ1-5, with 7 bases identical to TRBD1. This CDR3 is built from 13 residues. CDR1 and CDR2 from the germline V gene are SGHAT and FQNNGV. After removal of 6 bases from V and 4 bases from J, the junction contained 3 bases not matched to a gene. The CDR3 region is CASSRDRNQPQHF. The CDR3 DNA sequence: TGTGCCAGCAGTCGGGACAGAAATCAGCCCCAGCATTTT. The full variable domain, completed using reference TRBV11-2 and TRBJ1-5, is EAGVAQSPRYKIIEKRQSVAFWCNPISGHATLYWYQQILGQGPKLLIQFQNNGVVDDSQLPKDRFSAERLKGVDSTLKIQPAKLEDSAVYLCASSRDRNQPQHFGDGTRLSIL.

V usage is TRBV14 and J usage is TRBJ1-6; 9 bases agree with TRBD1. V lost 5 bases and J lost 7; bases outside the gene matches: 9. Per germline, CDR1 SGHDN and CDR2 FVKESK. CDR3 size: 16 residues. The CDR3: CASSSHSGTGNSPLHF. In DNA, the CDR3 is TGTGCCAGCAGCTCGCACTCCGGGACAGGGAATTCACCCCTCCACTTT.